What follows are 23 T cell receptor beta chains derived from one specimen sequenced in a study of blood T cell repertoires in COVID-19. Profiling relied on immunoSEQ multiplex PCR, and the TCRdb table lists in-frame clones only, not all of them. The repertoire consists of roughly 230,000 clones, with 70% to 85% occurring once and the leading ten covering 3% to 4%. Sequencing used PBMCs or T cells enriched from blood (not recorded which). Receptors originate from a woman aged 55-75 years who had recovered from COVID-19.

This clone has just one count. The chain carries TRBV19 and TRBJ2-7; 10 bases map to TRBD2. Germline V gene sequence: CDR1 LNHDA, CDR2 SQIVND (reference sequence). Unmatched junction bases numbered 7, after V lost 6 bases and J lost 2 bases. The CDR3 length is 15 residues. In nucleotides, the CDR3 is TGTGCCAGTAGGACAGAAGCGGGAGGGCCCTACGAGCAGTACTTC. It encodes CASRTEAGGPYEQYF.

The rearrangement links TRBV9 to TRBJ2-1; the match to TRBD2 covers 14 bases. Looked up from germline, CDR1 is SGDLS and CDR2 is YYNGEE. The V and J ends lost 3 bases and 4 bases, in that order; junction bases with no gene match: 3. The CDR3 totals 16 residues. CDR3 DNA: TGTGCCAGCAGCGCGACTAGCGGGGGGGAGTACAATGAGCAGTTCTTC. As protein: CASSATSGGEYNEQFF.

The chain couples TRBV6-5 to TRBJ1-5; D is possibly TRBD1 (6 bases). Looked up from germline, CDR1 is MNHEY and CDR2 is SVGAGI. Trimming left V 0 bases short and J 5 bases short, with 11 bases between. The CDR3 is 15 amino acids. The CDR3 reads CASSYSRAGDQPQHF. The CDR3 DNA sequence: TGTGCCAGCAGTTACTCTCGGGCAGGGGATCAGCCCCAGCATTTT.

The chain has TRBV7-9 and TRBJ2-7; TRBD2 matches at 9 bases. Per the germline V gene, CDR1 is SEHNR and CDR2 is FQNEAQ (reference sequence). The V gene end was trimmed by 0 bases and the J gene end by 10 bases; junction bases not matched to a gene: 13. The length of the CDR3 is 16 residues. This CDR3 is CASSLASGTSPWGQYF. In nucleotides, the CDR3 is TGTGCCAGCAGCTTAGCGTCCGGGACTAGCCCTTGGGGCCAGTACTTC.

The V and J genes are TRBV12-3 or TRBV12-4 and TRBJ2-3, with a tentative D call TRBD2 (5 bases). The CDR3 is 12 amino acids. Trimming left V 7 bases short and J 2 bases short, with 7 bases between. DNA of the CDR3: TGTGCCAGCAAGAGGGACACAGATACGCAGTATTTT. Translated, it gives CASKRDTDTQYF.

The J gene is TRBJ2-1, the V gene TRBV4-3; 8 bases are shared with TRBD2. Germline V CDR1 and CDR2: LGHNA, YSLEER. CDR3 length equals 17 residues. V gave up 0 bases and J gave up 4 bases; unmatched junction bases: 8. The CDR3 region has the DNA TGCGCCAGCAGCCAAGAATGGCGGCGGGGGGCTTACAATGAGCAGTTCTTC. This sequence encodes CASSQEWRRGAYNEQFF.

There are a few counts of this clone. The chain links TRBV5-1 to TRBJ1-2; 8 bases match TRBD1. Trimming cost V 2 bases and J 7 bases; bases outside gene matches: 10. Germline assignment: CDR1 SGHRS and CDR2 YFSETQ. The CDR3 has 15 residues. In DNA, the CDR3 is TGCGCCAGCAGCTTTGACAGGGGAAAAACCGGTGGCTACACCTTC. This sequence encodes CASSFDRGKTGGYTF.

The chain carries TRBV7-2 and TRBJ2-2; 10 nucleotides align to TRBD2. There are 16 residues in the CDR3. With 4 bases clipped from V and 5 bases from J, the junction kept 7 bases outside the gene matches. Germline V gene lookup returns CDR1 SGHTA and CDR2 FQGNSA. Here the CDR3 reads CASSYPTSGSTGELFF. In DNA form, the CDR3 reads TGTGCCAGCAGCTACCCGACTAGCGGGTCGACCGGGGAGCTGTTTTTT.

The chain joins TRBV29-1 to TRBJ1-5; 7 bases agree with TRBD1. This CDR3 has 13 amino acids. The V gene end was trimmed by 6 bases and the J gene end by 10 bases; junction bases not matched to a gene: 12. Germline CDR1 is SQVTM and CDR2 is ANQGSEA. CDR3 DNA sequence: TGCAGCGTAACAGAGACAGGGATGGAACCCCAGCATTTT. Its protein is CSVTETGMEPQHF.

The chain has TRBV7-3 and TRBJ2-3, with D uncertain. The ends were cut back, 3 bases at V and 0 bases at J, with 7 bases in the middle. In germline, CDR1 is SGHTA, CDR2 FQGTGA. The CDR3 runs to 14 residues. CDR3 loop: CASSLQASTDTQYF. The CDR3 DNA reads TGTGCCAGCAGCTTGCAAGCTAGCACAGATACGCAGTATTTT.

The gene calls are TRBV28 and TRBJ1-5; D may be TRBD1 (5 bases). The V gene's germline CDR1 is MDHEN and CDR2 SYDVKM. Trimming took 3 bases from V and 1 from J, leaving 7 bases between them. The CDR3 is made up of 14 amino acids. CDR3 sequence reads: CASSLGGSNQPQHF. CDR3 DNA sequence: TGTGCCAGCAGTTTGGGGGGAAGCAATCAGCCCCAGCATTTT.

The chain carries TRBV19 and TRBJ2-5, with D possibly TRBD2 on 6 matching bases. The CDR3 is made up of 14 amino acids. CDR1 and CDR2 from the germline V gene are LNHDA and SQIVND (reference sequence). Trimming pared 5 bases from V and 5 bases from J, leaving 15 bases between. Here the CDR3 DNA reads TGTGCCAGTAGTGCCCGGCGGGGCGGGGAGACCCAGTACTTC. This encodes CASSARRGGETQYF.

V gene TRBV11-2 combines with J gene TRBJ2-3; a possible D gene is TRBD2 (6 bases). Per germline, CDR1 SGHAT and CDR2 FQNNGV. The CDR3 has 16 amino acids. Trimming left V 3 bases short and J 4 bases short, with 17 bases between. The chain's CDR3 is CASSFLGGTVPDTQYF. The CDR3 nucleotides read TGTGCCAGCAGCTTTTTGGGCGGGACTGTCCCAGATACGCAGTATTTT.

The chain links TRBV10-3 to TRBJ1-3, with D perhaps TRBD1 (5 bases). The V gene lost 5 bases and the J gene lost 0 bases, with 8 bases spanning the gap. This CDR3 spans 14 amino acids. Germline CDR1 ENHRY, CDR2 SYGVKD. Here the CDR3 reads CAISYDSSGNTIYF. As DNA, the CDR3 is TGTGCCATCAGTTATGACAGCTCTGGAAACACCATATATTTT.

The chain uses TRBV7-2 and TRBJ2-3; D unclear. Germline V lookup: CDR1 SGHTA, CDR2 FQGNSA. The CDR3 totals 13 residues. Trimming removed 4 bases at V and 6 bases at J, with 11 bases between. The CDR3 DNA is TGTGCCAGCAGCTACCTAAATTTGGATACGCAGTATTTT. It is translated as CASSYLNLDTQYF.

The chain joins TRBV6-5 to TRBJ2-7; no clear D gene. The germline V gene has CDR1 MNHEY and CDR2 SVGAGI. V was pared by 5 bases and J by 6 bases, with 11 bases between. This CDR3 region has 12 residues. This CDR3 is CASSTPPSEQYF. CDR3 DNA sequence: TGTGCCAGCAGTACCCCCCCCAGCGAGCAGTACTTC.

The chain has TRBV6-6 and TRBJ1-1; a possible D gene is TRBD1 (6 bases). Germline CDR1 and CDR2: MNHNY and SVGAGI (reference sequence). Trimming took off 0 bases at V and 1 base at J, with 9 bases between the two ends. The CDR3 contains 15 residues. CDR3 sequence reads: CASSYSDRRNTEAFF. For the CDR3, the DNA is TGTGCCAGCAGTTACTCGGACAGACGGAACACTGAAGCTTTCTTT.

The chain has TRBV6-2 or TRBV6-3 and TRBJ1-2; possible D gene TRBD1, 5 bases. The germline gives CDR1 MNHEY, CDR2 SVGEGT. This CDR3 is built from 12 residues. V lost 0 bases and J lost 10, with 9 bases in between. The CDR3 here is CASSYSQGHYTF. The CDR3 region has the DNA TGTGCCAGCAGTTACTCCCAAGGACACTACACCTTC.

This chain uses TRBV9 with TRBJ2-3; 9 bases fit TRBD2. This CDR3 is built from 15 residues. Germline values: CDR1 SGDLS, CDR2 YYNGEE. Losses at the gene ends were 5 bases for V and 3 bases for J; bases not matched to a gene: 7. The CDR3: CASRASGGLTDTQYF. CDR3 DNA sequence: TGTGCCAGCAGAGCAAGCGGGGGGTTGACAGATACGCAGTATTTT.

The chain is built from TRBV7-7 and TRBJ1-1, with D hard to call. The length of the CDR3 is 9 residues. Trimming took off 10 bases at V and 4 bases at J, with 4 bases between the two ends. From germline, CDR1 is SSHAT and CDR2 FNYEAQ (reference sequence). CDR3 bases: TGTGCCACGGGCACTGAAGCTTTCTTT. Translating gives CATGTEAFF.

V gene TRBV10-3 combines with J gene TRBJ2-1; 9 bases align to TRBD1. V was pared by 10 bases and J by 2 bases, with 12 bases of the junction left unmatched. The CDR3 contains 16 residues. In germline, CDR1 is ENHRY, CDR2 SYGVKD. The CDR3 loop reads CATEPGTGKTYNEQFF. The CDR3 DNA sequence: TGTGCCACCGAACCAGGGACAGGGAAGACCTACAATGAGCAGTTCTTC.

This clone has only a few counts. The gene calls are TRBV14 and TRBJ1-2, with D possibly matching TRBD1 (5 bases). The CDR3 spans 13 residues. V lost 2 bases to trimming and J lost 6 bases, with 10 bases between them. Germline assignment: CDR1 SGHDN and CDR2 FVKESK. CDR3 sequence (DNA): TGTGCCAGCAGCCAATCAGGGTACCATGGCTACACCTTC. The encoded protein is CASSQSGYHGYTF.

CDR3 nucleotide sequence: TGTGCCAGCTCAGGGGCCCCAGACGGATATAGCAATCAGCCCCAGCATTTT. As protein: CASSGAPDGYSNQPQHF. This chain links TRBV18 with TRBJ1-5; D perhaps matches TRBD1 (5 bases). Germline loops: CDR1 KGHSH, CDR2 LQKENI. CDR3 size: 17 residues. Trimming removed 5 bases from V and 0 bases from J, with 17 bases in between.